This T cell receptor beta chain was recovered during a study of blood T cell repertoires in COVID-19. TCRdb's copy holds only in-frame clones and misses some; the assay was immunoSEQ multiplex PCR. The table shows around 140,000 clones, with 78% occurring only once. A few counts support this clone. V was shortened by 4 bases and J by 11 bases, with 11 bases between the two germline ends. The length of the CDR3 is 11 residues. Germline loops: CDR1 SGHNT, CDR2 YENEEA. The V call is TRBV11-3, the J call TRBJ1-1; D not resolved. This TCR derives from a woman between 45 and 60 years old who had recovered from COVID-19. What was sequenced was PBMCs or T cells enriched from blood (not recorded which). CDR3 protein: CASSSGLSAFF. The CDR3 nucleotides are TGTGCCAGCAGCTCCGGGTTATCGGCTTTCTTT. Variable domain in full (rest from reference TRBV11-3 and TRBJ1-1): EAGVVQSPRYKIIEKKQPVAFWCNPISGHNTLYWYLQNLGQGPELLIRYENEEAVDDSQLPKDRFSAERLKGVDSTLKIQPAELGDSAVYLCASSSGLSAFFGQGTRLTVV.